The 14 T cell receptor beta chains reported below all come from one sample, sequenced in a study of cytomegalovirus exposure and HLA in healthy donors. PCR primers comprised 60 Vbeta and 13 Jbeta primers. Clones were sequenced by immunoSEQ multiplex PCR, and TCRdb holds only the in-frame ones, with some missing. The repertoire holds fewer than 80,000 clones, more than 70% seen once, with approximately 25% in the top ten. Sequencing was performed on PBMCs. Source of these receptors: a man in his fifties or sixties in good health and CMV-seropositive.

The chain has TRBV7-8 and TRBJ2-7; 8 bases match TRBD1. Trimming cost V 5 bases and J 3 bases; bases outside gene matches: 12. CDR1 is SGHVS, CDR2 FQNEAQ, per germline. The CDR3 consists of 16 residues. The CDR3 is CASSLGTGEKHYEQYF. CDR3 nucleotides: TGTGCCAGCAGCCTCGGGACAGGAGAAAAGCACTACGAGCAGTACTTC.

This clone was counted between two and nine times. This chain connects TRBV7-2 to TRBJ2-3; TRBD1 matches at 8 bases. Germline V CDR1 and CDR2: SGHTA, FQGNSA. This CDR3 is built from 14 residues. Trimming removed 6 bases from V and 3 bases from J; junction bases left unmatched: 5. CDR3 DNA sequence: TGTGCCAGCAGACATGGACAGGGAACAGATACGCAGTATTTT. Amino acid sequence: CASRHGQGTDTQYF.

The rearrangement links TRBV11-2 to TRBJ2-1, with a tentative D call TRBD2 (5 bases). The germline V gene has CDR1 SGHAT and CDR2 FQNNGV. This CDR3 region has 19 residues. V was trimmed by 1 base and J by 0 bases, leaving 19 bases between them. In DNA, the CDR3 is TGTGCCAGCAGCTTAGGAAGAAAAGAAGCGGACCACTCCTACAATGAGCAGTTCTTC. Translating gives CASSLGRKEADHSYNEQFF.

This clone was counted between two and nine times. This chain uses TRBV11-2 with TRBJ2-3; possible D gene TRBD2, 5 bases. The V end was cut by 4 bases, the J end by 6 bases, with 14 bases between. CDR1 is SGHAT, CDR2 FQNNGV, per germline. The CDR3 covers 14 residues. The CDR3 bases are TGTGCCAGCAGCTCCGGACTTGCCACGGATACGCAGTATTTT. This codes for CASSSGLATDTQYF.

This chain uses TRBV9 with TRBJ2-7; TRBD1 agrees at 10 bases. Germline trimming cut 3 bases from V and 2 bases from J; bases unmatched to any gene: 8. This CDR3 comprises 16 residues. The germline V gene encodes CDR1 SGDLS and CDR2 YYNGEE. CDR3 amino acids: CASSAYDRGRPYEQYF. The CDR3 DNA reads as TGTGCCAGCAGCGCGTACGACAGGGGGCGCCCCTACGAGCAGTACTTC. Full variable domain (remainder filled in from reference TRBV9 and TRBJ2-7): DSGVTQTPKHLITATGQRVTLRCSPRSGDLSVYWYQQSLDQGLQFLIQYYNGEERAKGNILERFSAQQFPDLHSELNLSSLELGDSALYFCASSAYDRGRPYEQYFGPGTRLTVT.

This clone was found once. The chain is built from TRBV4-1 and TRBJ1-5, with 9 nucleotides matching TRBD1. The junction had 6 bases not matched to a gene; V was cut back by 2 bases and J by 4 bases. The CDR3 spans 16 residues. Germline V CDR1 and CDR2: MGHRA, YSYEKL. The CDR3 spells CASSQPTGGKNQPQHF. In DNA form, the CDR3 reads TGCGCCAGCAGCCAACCGACAGGGGGTAAGAATCAGCCCCAGCATTTT.

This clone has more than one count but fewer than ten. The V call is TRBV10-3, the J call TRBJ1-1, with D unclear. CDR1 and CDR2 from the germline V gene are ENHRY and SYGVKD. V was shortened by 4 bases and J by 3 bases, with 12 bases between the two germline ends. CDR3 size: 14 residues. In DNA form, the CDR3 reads TGTGCCATCAGTGGGAGCACCGCATACACTGAAGCTTTCTTT. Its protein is CAISGSTAYTEAFF.

This chain's CDR3 is CASSLVAGGNNEQFF. The CDR3 DNA is TGTGCCAGCAGCTTAGTAGCGGGGGGAAACAATGAGCAGTTCTTC. The rearrangement uses TRBV7-9 and TRBJ2-1; TRBD2 aligns across 10 bases. V shed 1 base and J 5 bases; nucleotides not matched to a gene: 2. In germline, CDR1 is SEHNR, CDR2 FQNEAQ (reference sequence). This CDR3 spans 15 amino acids.

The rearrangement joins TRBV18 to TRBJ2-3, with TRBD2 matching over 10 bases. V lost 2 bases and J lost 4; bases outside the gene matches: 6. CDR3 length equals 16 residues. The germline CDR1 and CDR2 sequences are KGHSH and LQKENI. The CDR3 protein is CASSPSASGGPDTQYF. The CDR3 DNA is TGTGCCAGCTCACCAAGTGCTAGCGGGGGCCCAGATACGCAGTATTTT.

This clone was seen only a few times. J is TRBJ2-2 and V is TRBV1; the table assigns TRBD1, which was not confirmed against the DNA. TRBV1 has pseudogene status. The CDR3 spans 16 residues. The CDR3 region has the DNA TGCACCAGCAGCCAAGAGGGACAGGTTGGTTCCGGGGAGCTGTTTTTT. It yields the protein CTSSQEGQVGSGELFF.

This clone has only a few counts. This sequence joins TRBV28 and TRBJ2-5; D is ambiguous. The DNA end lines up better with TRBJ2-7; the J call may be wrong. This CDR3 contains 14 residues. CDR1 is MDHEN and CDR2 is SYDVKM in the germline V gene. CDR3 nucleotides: TGTGCCAGCAGTTCACCCCTTGGGGCCTACGAGCAGTACTTC. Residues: CASSSPLGAYEQYF.

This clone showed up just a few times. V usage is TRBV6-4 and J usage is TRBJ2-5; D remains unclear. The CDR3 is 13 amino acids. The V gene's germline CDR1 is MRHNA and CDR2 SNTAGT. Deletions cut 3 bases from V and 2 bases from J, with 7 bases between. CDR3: CASSEQAQETQYF. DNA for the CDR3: TGTGCCAGCAGTGAGCAGGCGCAAGAGACCCAGTACTTC.

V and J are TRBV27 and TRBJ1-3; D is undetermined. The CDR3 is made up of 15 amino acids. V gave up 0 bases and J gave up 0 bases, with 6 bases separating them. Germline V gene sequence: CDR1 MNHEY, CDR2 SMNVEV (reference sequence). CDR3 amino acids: CASSLSRVSGNTIYF. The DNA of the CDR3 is TGTGCCAGCAGTTTATCCCGGGTCTCTGGAAACACCATATATTTT.

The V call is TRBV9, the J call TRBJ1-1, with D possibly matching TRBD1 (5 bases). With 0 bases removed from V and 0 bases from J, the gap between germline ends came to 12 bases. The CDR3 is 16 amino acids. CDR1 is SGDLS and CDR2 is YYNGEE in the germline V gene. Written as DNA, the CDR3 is TGTGCCAGCAGCGTAGGCCAGGGTGGCATGAACACTGAAGCTTTCTTT. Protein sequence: CASSVGQGGMNTEAFF.